Shown below are 17 T cell receptor beta chains from a single sample sequenced in a study of cytomegalovirus exposure and HLA in healthy donors. The PCR was carried out with 60 Vbeta primers and 13 Jbeta primers. The protocol was immunoSEQ multiplex PCR, while the TCRdb copy is restricted to in-frame clones and leaves out a portion. The listing records roughly 220,000 clones. Source material: PBMCs. The source is a girl aged 2-10 years in good health and CMV-seropositive.

This chain connects TRBV2 to TRBJ2-3, with 7 positions matching TRBD2. Germline-derived CDR1 and CDR2 are SNHLY and FYNNEI. V shed 3 bases and J 8 bases; nucleotides not matched to a gene: 11. The CDR3 length is 15 residues. DNA of the CDR3: TGTGCCAGCAGTGAGTCCGAAGGCGGGAGAGGTACGCAGTATTTT. Its protein product is CASSESEGGRGTQYF.

The chain carries TRBV5-4 and TRBJ2-7; 9 bases map to TRBD1. The CDR3 spans 13 residues. V was pared by 4 bases and J by 5 bases, with 4 bases of the junction left unmatched. CDR1 and CDR2 from the germline V gene are SGHNT and YYREEE (reference sequence). The CDR3 coding sequence is TGTGCCAGCAGCCACCGGGACAGGGACGAGCAGTACTTC. This gives the protein CASSHRDRDEQYF. Using reference TRBV5-4 and TRBJ2-7 for the parts outside the CDR3, the full variable domain is ETGVTQSPTHLIKTRGQQVTLRCSSQSGHNTVSWYQQALGQGPQFIFQYYREEENGRGNFPPRFSGLQFPNYSSELNVNALELDDSALYLCASSHRDRDEQYFGPGTRLTVT.

The rearrangement links TRBV27 to TRBJ2-3; TRBD2 agrees at 8 bases. Germline V CDR1 and CDR2: MNHEY, SMNVEV (reference sequence). Germline trimming cut 11 bases from V and 9 bases from J; bases unmatched to any gene: 7. The CDR3 is made up of 11 amino acids. CDR3 in DNA: TGTGCCGTCGGGGGGGCATTCACGCAGTATTTT. Translating it yields CAVGGAFTQYF.

This CDR3 is CASSLTAYEQYF. DNA of the CDR3: TGCGCCAGCAGCTTGACTGCCTACGAGCAGTACTTC. The J gene is TRBJ2-7, the V gene TRBV5-1, with unresolved D. Germline V gene sequence: CDR1 SGHRS, CDR2 YFSETQ. Trimming pared 1 base from V and 2 bases from J, leaving 4 bases between. This CDR3 contains 12 residues.

The genes are TRBV14 and TRBJ2-7; 16 bases agree with TRBD2. Trimming removed 10 bases from V and 4 bases from J; junction bases left unmatched: 10. Germline-derived CDR1 and CDR2 are SGHDN and FVKESK. CDR3 length equals 16 residues. DNA of the CDR3: TGTGCCATCGCCCCTGAGGGACTAGCGGGAGGGTACGAGCAGTACTTC. It codes for CAIAPEGLAGGYEQYF. The variable domain in full, completed from reference TRBV14 and TRBJ2-7, reads EAGVTQFPSHSVIEKGQTVTLRCDPISGHDNLYWYRRVMGKEIKFLLHFVKESKQDESGMPNNRFLAERTGGTYSTLKVQPAELEDSGVYFCAIAPEGLAGGYEQYFGPGTRLTVT.

J is TRBJ2-1 and V is TRBV7-6; 7 positions match TRBD2. This CDR3 has 16 amino acids. The V segment lost 5 bases and the J segment 5 bases; nucleotides outside the gene matches: 12. Germline CDR1 SGHVS, CDR2 FNYEAQ. In DNA form, the CDR3 reads TGTGCCAGCAGCCCATTAAATGGGGCGGGAGACAATGAGCAGTTCTTC. This gives the protein CASSPLNGAGDNEQFF.

The chain recombines TRBV19 with TRBJ2-7, with TRBD2 identical over 7 bases. CDR3 length: 15 residues. CDR1 LNHDA and CDR2 SQIVND come from the germline V gene (reference sequence). V shed 4 bases and J 2 bases; nucleotides not matched to a gene: 8. CDR3 sequence (DNA): TGTGCCAGTAGTACTTCTAGCGGTAGTACCTACGAGCAGTACTTC. It specifies CASSTSSGSTYEQYF. The variable domain in full, completed from reference TRBV19 and TRBJ2-7, reads DGGITQSPKYLFRKEGQNVTLSCEQNLNHDAMYWYRQDPGQGLRLIYYSQIVNDFQKGDIAEGYSVSREKKESFPLTVTSAQKNPTAFYLCASSTSSGSTYEQYFGPGTRLTVT.

The chain couples TRBV6-1 to TRBJ2-3; 8 positions match TRBD2. The germline V gene has CDR1 MNHNS and CDR2 SASEGT. With 4 bases clipped from V and 6 bases from J, the junction kept 9 bases outside the gene matches. The CDR3 is 15 amino acids. CDR3 in DNA: TGTGCCAGCAGTGGGCGGGAGGTTTATGCGGATACGCAGTATTTT. Translation: CASSGREVYADTQYF.

The V call is TRBV10-2, the J call TRBJ2-5; tentative D call: TRBD2 (5 bases). Trimming removed 0 bases from V and 1 base from J, with 9 bases in between. Germline V CDR1 and CDR2: WSHSY, SAAADI. The CDR3 contains 15 residues. CDR3: CASSESGGSQETQYF. The CDR3 DNA reads as TGCGCCAGCAGTGAGTCGGGCGGGTCCCAAGAGACCCAGTACTTC.

V usage is TRBV7-2 and J usage is TRBJ2-5, with TRBD1 identical over 7 bases. The J call could be wrong; TRBJ2-7 is a better fit for the DNA end. The CDR3 has 14 residues. Looked up from germline, CDR1 is SGHTA and CDR2 is FQGNSA. The chain's CDR3 is CASSLQGVSYEQYF. DNA of the CDR3: TGTGCCAGCAGCTTACAGGGGGTCTCCTACGAGCAGTACTTC.

The chain has TRBV5-8 and TRBJ2-5, with a tentative D call TRBD1 (6 bases). This CDR3 contains 15 residues. Per germline, CDR1 SGHTS and CDR2 YDEGEE. The V and J ends lost 0 bases and 3 bases respectively, with 12 bases between them. The CDR3 DNA sequence: TGTGCCAGCAGCTTGGGCTGGCAGGGGAAAGAGACCCAGTACTTC. This sequence encodes CASSLGWQGKETQYF.

Regarding this clone: At one end, the junction sequence differs from germline, possibly due to a read error. The V gene is TRBV7-2, the J gene TRBJ2-2; D possibly corresponds to TRBD2 (7 bases). Per germline, CDR1 SGHTA and CDR2 FQGNSA. The CDR3 length is 15 residues. The CDR3 loop reads CATSPQGGGTGELFF. The CDR3 bases are TGTGCCACCAGCCCTCAGGGAGGGGGCACCGGGGAGCTGTTTTTT. The full variable domain, with the rest looked up from reference TRBV7-2 and TRBJ2-2, is GAGVSQSPSNKVTEKGKDVELRCDPISGHTALYWYRQSLGQGLEFLIYFQGNSAPDKSGLPSDRFSAERTGGSVSTLTIQRTQQEDSAVYLCATSPQGGGTGELFFGEGSRLTVL.

The rearrangement joins TRBV5-4 to TRBJ2-3; 15 nucleotides match TRBD2. The length of the CDR3 is 17 residues. Per germline, CDR1 SGHNT and CDR2 YYREEE (reference sequence). The J segment lost 3 bases and the V segment lost 4 bases, leaving 6 bases of the junction unmatched. The CDR3 DNA reads TGTGCCAGCAGCCGGACTAGCGGGGGGGCGGCGACAGATACGCAGTATTTT. This sequence encodes CASSRTSGGAATDTQYF.

V usage is TRBV18 and J usage is TRBJ1-2, with D unresolved. The CDR3 totals 14 residues. The germline gives CDR1 KGHSH, CDR2 LQKENI. The ends were cut back, 0 bases at V and 4 bases at J, with 9 bases in the middle. This chain's CDR3 is CASSPPSPGYGYTF. The CDR3, as DNA: TGTGCCAGCTCACCACCGAGTCCAGGCTATGGCTACACCTTC. Combining the CDR3 with reference TRBV18 and TRBJ1-2 gives the whole variable domain NAGVMQNPRHLVRRRGQEARLRCSPMKGHSHVYWYRQLPEEGLKFMVYLQKENIIDESGMPKERFSAEFPKEGPSILRIQQVVRGDSAAYFCASSPPSPGYGYTFGSGTRLTVV.

The chain uses TRBV7-2 and TRBJ2-7, with D tentatively TRBD1 (5 bases). The CDR3 is made up of 15 amino acids. Germline CDR1 is SGHTA and CDR2 is FQGNSA. Trimming took 1 base from V and 2 from J, leaving 12 bases between them. This chain's CDR3 is CASSLVPQGAYEQYF. CDR3 DNA sequence: TGTGCCAGCAGCTTAGTTCCTCAGGGTGCCTACGAGCAGTACTTC.

The V gene is TRBV9, the J gene TRBJ2-1; the match to TRBD2 covers 10 bases. This CDR3 is built from 15 residues. The junction had 8 bases not matched to a gene; V was cut back by 0 bases and J by 11 bases. The germline gives CDR1 SGDLS, CDR2 YYNGEE. This CDR3 is CASSVDLSGRPKQFF. In nucleotides, the CDR3 is TGTGCCAGCAGCGTAGACCTTAGCGGGAGGCCTAAGCAGTTCTTC.

The V gene is TRBV5-1, the J gene TRBJ1-1, with D possibly matching TRBD1 (5 bases). The CDR3 totals 16 residues. With 0 bases removed from V and 0 bases from J, the gap between germline ends came to 12 bases. Germline CDR1 SGHRS, CDR2 YFSETQ. CDR3 nucleotide sequence: TGCGCCAGCAGCTTGGAGCCAGGGCGTATGAACACTGAAGCTTTCTTT. It yields the protein CASSLEPGRMNTEAFF.